This T cell receptor beta chain was recovered during a study of T cell repertoires in cytomegalovirus infection. Turning to the study itself: Matching HLA type and CMV infection were both indicated by public TCR beta signatures. General study points: Frequencies of public TCR beta families were cumulated, and this identified carriers of CMV plus the relevant HLA. Ex vivo, HLA-C-restricted CMV-specific TCR beta clonotypes prevailed over the rest of the response.

TCRdb used MiXCR to reprocess the reads, holding one entry per CDR3 protein. Of about 530,000 distinct CDR3 sequences in the sample, 26% were seen once. The germline gives CDR1 ENHRY, CDR2 SYGVKD. The CDR3 is made up of 12 amino acids. Trimming cost V 4 bases and J 7 bases, with 11 bases left between them. About this clonotype itself: Its antigen is as yet unknown.

Input material: PBMCs. This receptor was taken from a human donor in good health (CMV status not recorded). Some clones in this sample may be carry-over from other donors' samples. The gene calls are TRBV10-3 and TRBJ2-7; D is possibly TRBD2 (5 bases). The CDR3 loop reads CAISGPGGEQYF. For the CDR3, the DNA is TGTGCCATCAGTGGCCCTGGCGGGGAGCAGTACTTC.